The 23 T cell receptor beta chains listed next were all sequenced from one sample in a study of blood T cell repertoires in COVID-19. Assay used: immunoSEQ multiplex PCR; TCRdb lists only in-frame clones, some missing. The sample includes 100,000 to 150,000 clones, approximately 74% seen only once; the top ten take around 6.2%. Sequencing used peripheral blood. The receptor source for this set is an elderly man with COVID-19, enrolled during active disease.

The V and J genes are TRBV6-5 and TRBJ1-5; 9 bases map to TRBD1. The CDR3 runs 14 residues. Germline lookup yields CDR1 MNHEY and CDR2 SVGAGI. After removal of 5 bases from V and 5 bases from J, the junction contained 4 bases not matched to a gene. The CDR3 coding sequence is TGTGCCAGCAGTACGACAGGGGGGGATCAGCCCCAGCATTTT. This encodes CASSTTGGDQPQHF.

The chain uses TRBV5-4 and TRBJ2-7, with TRBD2 as a possible D gene (6 bases). V dropped 3 bases and J dropped 2 bases, with 15 bases sitting between them. CDR1 SGHNT and CDR2 YYREEE come from the germline V gene (reference sequence). The CDR3 sequence is 15 residues long. The DNA for the CDR3 is TGTGCCAGCAGCTCCCCCGCAGCGGGCACCTACGAGCAGTACTTC. Residues: CASSSPAAGTYEQYF. Full variable domain (outside the CDR3, taken from reference TRBV5-4 and TRBJ2-7): ETGVTQSPTHLIKTRGQQVTLRCSSQSGHNTVSWYQQALGQGPQFIFQYYREEENGRGNFPPRFSGLQFPNYSSELNVNALELDDSALYLCASSSPAAGTYEQYFGPGTRLTVT.

The gene calls are TRBV5-1 and TRBJ2-7; 9 nucleotides align to TRBD1. The CDR3 loop spans 14 amino acids. Germline-derived CDR1 and CDR2 are SGHRS and YFSETQ. Losses at the gene ends were 0 bases for V and 4 bases for J; bases not matched to a gene: 2. For the CDR3, the DNA is TGCGCCAGCAGCTTGGGGGACAGGGTTTACGAGCAGTACTTC. Its protein product is CASSLGDRVYEQYF.

The chain links TRBV5-4 to TRBJ2-1, with TRBD2 matching over 15 bases. This CDR3 region has 17 residues. V lost 0 bases and J lost 7; bases outside the gene matches: 5. Germline CDR1 and CDR2: SGHNT and YYREEE (reference sequence). This chain's CDR3 is CASSLALGLAGGNEQFF. CDR3 nucleotides: TGTGCCAGCAGCTTGGCCTTGGGACTAGCGGGAGGAAATGAGCAGTTCTTC.

The rearrangement joins TRBV28 to TRBJ2-7; 9 nucleotides line up with TRBD1. The CDR3 consists of 14 residues. Germline assignment: CDR1 MDHEN and CDR2 SYDVKM. Trimming cost V 8 bases and J 1 base; bases outside gene matches: 6. The CDR3 nucleotides are TGTGCCAGCGGCCCCGGGACAGGGTCCTACGAGCAGTACTTC. Encoded protein: CASGPGTGSYEQYF. Combining the CDR3 with reference TRBV28 and TRBJ2-7 gives the whole variable domain DVKVTQSSRYLVKRTGEKVFLECVQDMDHENMFWYRQDPGLGLRLIYFSYDVKMKEKGDIPEGYSVSREKKERFSLILESASTNQTSMYLCASGPGTGSYEQYFGPGTRLTVT.

The V call is TRBV14, the J call TRBJ1-2; D is uncertain. Germline CDR1 reads SGHDN; CDR2 reads FVKESK. The CDR3 covers 14 residues. V was cut by 6 bases and J by 4 bases, with 15 bases left in between. The CDR3 here is CASSATRSGYGYTF. The CDR3, as DNA: TGTGCCAGCAGTGCGACTAGGAGTGGCTATGGCTACACCTTC.

V gene TRBV5-6 combines with J gene TRBJ1-6, with no clear D. CDR3 length equals 16 residues. Trimming pared 3 bases from V and 6 bases from J, leaving 16 bases between. CDR1 is SGHDT and CDR2 is YYEEEE in the germline V gene. CDR3: CASSYSPLGGNSPLHF. The CDR3 nucleotides are TGTGCCAGCAGCTATAGCCCGCTCGGTGGTAATTCACCCCTCCACTTT.

This rearrangement joins TRBV7-9 to TRBJ2-1; the D is unclear. Germline CDR1 is SEHNR and CDR2 is FQNEAQ (reference sequence). V lost 3 bases and J lost 2, with 8 bases in between. The CDR3 is 14 residues long. CDR3 region: CASSFLAPYNEQFF. The CDR3 coding sequence is TGTGCCAGCAGCTTCTTAGCTCCCTACAATGAGCAGTTCTTC.

This chain links TRBV10-3 with TRBJ2-5; maybe TRBD2 (6 bases). The V gene lost 6 bases and the J gene lost 0 bases, with 11 bases spanning the gap. Germline V lookup: CDR1 ENHRY, CDR2 SYGVKD. The CDR3 is made up of 14 amino acids. This chain's CDR3 is CAIRALADQETQYF. The CDR3, as DNA: TGTGCCATCAGGGCCTTAGCGGACCAAGAGACCCAGTACTTC.

The rearrangement joins TRBV20-1 to TRBJ1-2; D ambiguous. This CDR3 is 11 amino acids long. CDR1 and CDR2 (germline): DFQATT, SNEGSKA (reference sequence). V lost 5 bases to trimming and J lost 6 bases, with 10 bases between them. The CDR3 loop is CSAGEVDGYTF. CDR3 sequence (DNA): TGCAGTGCTGGGGAGGTGGATGGCTACACCTTC.

Only one count was recorded for this clone. The chain carries TRBV9 and TRBJ2-3, with TRBD2 matching 12 bases. The CDR3 runs to 15 residues. The trim removed 4 bases at V and 4 bases at J, leaving 4 bases unmatched. Germline CDR1 reads SGDLS; CDR2 reads YYNGEE. The CDR3 region is CASSLASGRADTQYF. CDR3 DNA sequence: TGTGCCAGCAGCCTTGCTAGCGGGAGGGCAGATACGCAGTATTTT. The variable domain in full, completed from reference TRBV9 and TRBJ2-3, reads DSGVTQTPKHLITATGQRVTLRCSPRSGDLSVYWYQQSLDQGLQFLIQYYNGEERAKGNILERFSAQQFPDLHSELNLSSLELGDSALYFCASSLASGRADTQYFGPGTRLTVL.

This clone turned up a few times. The J gene is TRBJ1-2, the V gene TRBV9, with TRBD1 as a possible D gene (5 bases). Per the germline V gene, CDR1 is SGDLS and CDR2 is YYNGEE. V was clipped by 7 bases and J by 3 bases, with 13 bases between them. The CDR3 length is 13 residues. CDR3 sequence (DNA): TGTGCCAGCCGGAGGGGAAATGACTATGGCTACACCTTC. This sequence encodes CASRRGNDYGYTF.

The chain is built from TRBV6-8 and TRBJ1-3; tentative D call: TRBD1 (5 bases). V shed 4 bases and J shed 2 bases, with 24 bases lying between them. Germline loops: CDR1 MNHGY, CDR2 SAAAGT. The CDR3 is 19 residues long. The CDR3 loop reads CASSLKGEGEGAAGNTIYF. CDR3 bases: TGTGCCAGCAGTTTAAAAGGGGAGGGAGAGGGCGCGGCTGGAAACACCATATATTTT.

This clone has just one count. V usage is TRBV27 and J usage is TRBJ2-2; the match to TRBD1 covers 7 bases. The CDR3 sequence is 18 residues long. With V trimmed by 3 bases and J by 6 bases, 16 bases remained unmatched. Per the germline V gene, CDR1 is MNHEY and CDR2 is SMNVEV (reference sequence). CDR3 in amino acids: CASSFLRIMPGGSGELFF. The DNA for the CDR3 is TGTGCCAGCAGTTTTCTCCGCATTATGCCAGGGGGATCCGGGGAGCTGTTTTTT.

The gene calls are TRBV11-2 and TRBJ2-5; weak D call: TRBD1 (7 bases). This CDR3 comprises 14 residues. Trimming cost V 5 bases and J 5 bases, with 15 bases left between them. Per germline, CDR1 SGHAT and CDR2 FQNNGV. This CDR3 reads CASSPRPGGETQYF. CDR3 nucleotide sequence: TGTGCCAGCAGCCCCCGTCCAGGGGGGGAGACCCAGTACTTC. The whole variable domain, filled in from reference TRBV11-2 and TRBJ2-5, reads EAGVAQSPRYKIIEKRQSVAFWCNPISGHATLYWYQQILGQGPKLLIQFQNNGVVDDSQLPKDRFSAERLKGVDSTLKIQPAKLEDSAVYLCASSPRPGGETQYFGPGTRLLVL.

This clone appeared a few times. V usage is TRBV5-1 and J usage is TRBJ1-1; TRBD1 aligns across 7 bases. CDR1 SGHRS and CDR2 YFSETQ come from the germline V gene. After removal of 5 bases from V and 6 bases from J, the junction contained 7 bases not matched to a gene. There are 13 residues in the CDR3. CDR3 DNA: TGCGCCAGCAGTGCGAACAGGGGCTCTGAAGCTTTCTTT. Amino acids: CASSANRGSEAFF.

V is TRBV3-1 (or the pseudogene TRBV3-2) and J is TRBJ2-1; TRBD2 matches 11 bases. After removal of 3 bases from V and 5 bases from J, the junction contained 0 bases not matched to a gene. The CDR3 sequence is 14 residues long. Germline V gene sequence: CDR1 LGHDT, CDR2 YNNKEL (reference sequence). CDR3 sequence: CASSQGLADNEQFF. For the CDR3, the DNA is TGTGCCAGCAGCCAGGGACTAGCGGACAATGAGCAGTTCTTC.

This clone was seen a handful of times. The V and J genes are TRBV7-2 and TRBJ2-7, with TRBD2 matching 9 bases. CDR1 is SGHTA, CDR2 FQGNSA, per germline. V dropped 6 bases and J dropped 5; count of bases not matched to a gene: 14. This CDR3 spans 16 amino acids. CDR3 nucleotides: TGTGCCAGCAGATCCCAGTCGGCTAGCGGGGACCACGAGCAGTACTTC. This translates into CASRSQSASGDHEQYF.

This clone appeared once. The DNA of the CDR3 is TGTGCCAGCAGTACTCATGGACTAAACACTGAAGCTTTCTTT. Its protein is CASSTHGLNTEAFF. The V gene is TRBV28, the J gene TRBJ1-1; D unresolved. Per the germline V gene, CDR1 is MDHEN and CDR2 is SYDVKM. The CDR3 has 14 residues. Between the trimmed V and J ends, which lost 5 bases and 2 bases, there was a span of 12 bases.

This sequence joins TRBV21-1 and TRBJ1-1; TRBD1, the table's D call, lacks a check against the DNA. TRBV21-1 is a known pseudogene. The CDR3 extends over 18 amino acids. The DNA of the CDR3 is TGTGCCAGCAGCAATAATAGCGCCGTGGGACAGGGGTACACTGAAGCTTTCTTT. This codes for CASSNNSAVGQGYTEAFF.

The chain carries TRBV28 and TRBJ2-7; 8 bases map to TRBD1. The V segment lost 8 bases and the J segment 5 bases; nucleotides outside the gene matches: 11. This CDR3 is 14 amino acids long. Germline lookup yields CDR1 MDHEN and CDR2 SYDVKM. In nucleotides, the CDR3 is TGTGCCAGCGAAGCCCCCGGACAGGGCCACGAGCAGTACTTC. It encodes CASEAPGQGHEQYF.

The rearrangement links TRBV6-5 to TRBJ2-1; tentatively, D is TRBD1 (5 bases). The CDR3 sequence is 15 residues long. The V end was cut by 2 bases, the J end by 6 bases, with 14 bases between. Germline CDR1 reads MNHEY; CDR2 reads SVGAGI. CDR3 in DNA: TGTGCCAGCAGTTACGGATCTGGGGCACTCAATGAGCAGTTCTTC. It yields the protein CASSYGSGALNEQFF.

The J gene is TRBJ2-7, the V gene TRBV5-1, with D possibly matching TRBD2 (7 bases). V lost 0 bases to trimming and J lost 2 bases, with 18 bases between them. CDR1 and CDR2 from the germline V gene are SGHRS and YFSETQ. This CDR3 is built from 17 residues. The CDR3 sequence: CASSLAVRGASPYEQYF. The CDR3 nucleotides are TGCGCCAGCAGCTTGGCCGTTCGGGGGGCCAGTCCCTACGAGCAGTACTTC.